This T cell receptor (beta chain) was captured in a study of immune cell composition in non-small cell lung cancer. Study-level findings and limits: Lung squamous cell carcinoma tumours had significantly higher top 10 clone scores and productive clonality than lung adenocarcinoma. It was not proven that tumour-reactive clones equal dominant tumour-associated clones.

Remarks on this clone: Its specificity is not known.

The CDR3 has 16 residues. CDR1 and CDR2 (germline): LNHNV, YYDKDF (reference sequence). V was clipped by 0 bases and J by 7 bases; unmatched bases: 9. Some clones are missing from TCRdb's copy, which holds only in-frame ones; the method was immunoSEQ multiplex PCR. The sample shows thousands of clones, roughly three quarters of them seen only once. The receptor was isolated from a human donor with non-small cell lung cancer. Sequencing was performed on lung tumor tissue. The chain combines TRBV15 with TRBJ2-7; TRBD2 aligns across 10 bases. In DNA, the CDR3 is TGTGCCACCAGCAGAGATGGGAGCGGGGGGGCCGAAGAGCAGTACTTC. It yields the protein CATSRDGSGGAEEQYF. The full variable domain, rest sourced from reference TRBV15 and TRBJ2-7, is DAMVIQNPRYQVTQFGKPVTLSCSQTLNHNVMYWYQQKSSQAPKLLFHYYDKDFNNEADTPDNFQSRRPNTSFCFLDIRSPGLGDTAMYLCATSRDGSGGAEEQYFGPGTRLTVT.